The T cell receptor beta chain described here comes from a study of blood T cell repertoires in COVID-19. As processed by the authors: Scientists estimated how many nucleated cells there were by amplifying reference gene primers. Assay: immunoSEQ multiplex PCR; the TCRdb copy retains only in-frame clones and omits some. The V and J calls and clone size were taken over from that table, and D and trimming were inferred from the DNA. The sample has about 40,000 clones; roughly four fifths are singletons. V gave up 5 bases and J gave up 0 bases, with 5 bases separating them. Germline CDR1 is SGHTA and CDR2 is FQGTGA. The CDR3 has 13 residues.

The chain couples TRBV7-3 to TRBJ1-3; D is uncertain. The sample taken for sequencing was peripheral blood. The sequence was obtained from a woman aged 60-70 years with acute or convalescent COVID-19. CDR3 protein: CASSPTSGNTIYF. CDR3 DNA: TGTGCCAGCAGCCCTACCTCTGGAAACACCATATATTTT.